This passage covers 17 T cell receptor beta chains from one sample sequenced in a study of long-term antiretroviral therapy in people with HIV. The libraries were made with immunoSEQ v3.0 at survey level. Libraries were prepared by immunoSEQ multiplex PCR; TCRdb keeps only in-frame clonotypes and omits some of them. The sample yields around 30,000 clones, around 80% seen once. The sample here was unsorted PBMCs, taken 1.5 years before starting antiretroviral therapy. Receptors were obtained from a man aged 18 to 30 with HIV.

This clone was seen a few times. The chain combines TRBV19 with TRBJ1-2, with D uncertain. Germline CDR1 LNHDA, CDR2 SQIVND (reference sequence). This CDR3 is 15 amino acids long. V was cut by 3 bases and J by 6 bases, with 17 bases left in between. CDR3: CASSMSLTPLDGYTF. The CDR3 DNA is TGTGCCAGTAGTATGTCCCTCACGCCGTTGGATGGCTACACCTTC.

The chain uses TRBV30 and TRBJ1-2; D gene ambiguous. Germline V lookup: CDR1 GTSNPN, CDR2 SVGIG (reference sequence). Trimming shortened V by 0 bases and J by 3 bases, and 8 bases separated the two germline ends. This CDR3 spans 13 amino acids. The CDR3 DNA sequence: TGTGCCTGGAGTGTACGTAGGGACTATGGCTACACCTTC. Translated, it gives CAWSVRRDYGYTF.

The chain uses TRBV27 and TRBJ1-5; D gene ambiguous. V lost 3 bases, J lost 7 bases, and 10 bases lay in between. In germline, CDR1 is MNHEY, CDR2 SMNVEV (reference sequence). The CDR3 is 13 amino acids. The CDR3: CASSLGVLQPQHF. The CDR3 bases are TGTGCCAGCAGTTTGGGTGTTCTGCAGCCCCAGCATTTT.

The rearrangement links TRBV5-1 to TRBJ1-2, with 10 positions matching TRBD1. This CDR3 has 19 residues. CDR1 and CDR2 from the germline V gene are SGHRS and YFSETQ. The V gene end was trimmed by 4 bases and the J gene end by 0 bases; junction bases not matched to a gene: 15. The CDR3 sequence is CASSEDPGTGAGSNYGYTF. Here the CDR3 DNA reads TGCGCCAGCAGCGAAGACCCCGGGACAGGGGCGGGATCTAACTATGGCTACACCTTC.

The genes are TRBV5-4 and TRBJ2-1; D possibly corresponds to TRBD2 (6 bases). The V gene's germline CDR1 is SGHNT and CDR2 YYREEE (reference sequence). CDR3 length: 16 amino acids. Trimming took off 6 bases at V and 0 bases at J, with 16 bases between the two ends. The CDR3: CASTNSRGSSYNEQFF. The CDR3, as DNA: TGTGCCAGCACCAACTCACGGGGGAGCTCCTACAATGAGCAGTTCTTC.

The V and J genes are TRBV5-6 and TRBJ2-5; D remains ambiguous. Per germline, CDR1 SGHDT and CDR2 YYEEEE. V lost 0 bases to trimming and J lost 5 bases, with 8 bases between them. This CDR3 is built from 13 residues. Here the CDR3 DNA reads TGTGCCAGCAGCTTGGAACGCCTGGAGACCCAGTACTTC. Translating gives CASSLERLETQYF. Variable domain in full (rest from reference TRBV5-6 and TRBJ2-5): DAGVTQSPTHLIKTRGQQVTLRCSPKSGHDTVSWYQQALGQGPQFIFQYYEEEERQRGNFPDRFSGHQFPNYSSELNVNALLLGDSALYLCASSLERLETQYFGPGTRLLVL.

The chain joins TRBV27 to TRBJ2-1; D gene ambiguous. CDR3 size: 13 residues. Germline CDR1 and CDR2: MNHEY and SMNVEV (reference sequence). The V and J ends lost 3 bases and 9 bases respectively, with 12 bases between them. CDR3 in DNA: TGTGCCAGCAGTTTTAGCATGTCGCGTGAGCAGTTCTTC. This gives the protein CASSFSMSREQFF.

The V gene is TRBV5-5, the J gene TRBJ1-2, with 7 bases matching TRBD1. The CDR3 is 15 residues long. Trimming took 5 bases from V and 2 from J; bases not matched to a gene: 9. CDR1 SGHKS and CDR2 YYEKEE come from the germline V gene (reference sequence). The CDR3 DNA follows: TGTGCCAGCAGACAAGAGACAGGGATGAACTATGGCTACACCTTC. As protein: CASRQETGMNYGYTF.

V gene TRBV6-6 combines with J gene TRBJ2-7; a possible D gene is TRBD1 (5 bases). With 5 bases removed from V and 7 bases from J, the gap between germline ends came to 18 bases. The germline CDR1 and CDR2 sequences are MNHNY and SVGAGI (reference sequence). The CDR3 consists of 14 residues. DNA of the CDR3: TGTGCCAGCAGTCCCACATTGTCTTCAGGGGAGCAGTACTTC. Translating it yields CASSPTLSSGEQYF.

As to this clone: Other DNA sequences from this sample encode an identical CDR3 as well. J is TRBJ1-1 and V is TRBV4-1, with no clear D. The CDR3 runs 15 residues. Germline values: CDR1 MGHRA, CDR2 YSYEKL. The ends were cut back, 3 bases at V and 1 base at J, with 12 bases in the middle. The CDR3, as DNA: TGCGCCAGCAGCCAGGGAGGGCCGACGAACACTGAAGCTTTCTTT. Its protein product is CASSQGGPTNTEAFF.

This chain connects TRBV6-1 to TRBJ1-5; a possible D gene is TRBD1 (5 bases). The CDR3 is 13 residues long. The ends were cut back, 4 bases at V and 9 bases at J, with 13 bases in the middle. CDR1 and CDR2 (germline): MNHNS, SASEGT. The chain's CDR3 is CASSADTLTPQHF. The CDR3 nucleotides read TGTGCCAGCAGTGCGGACACCCTGACGCCCCAGCATTTT.

The V gene is TRBV28, the J gene TRBJ1-5; 8 bases agree with TRBD1. The germline gives CDR1 MDHEN, CDR2 SYDVKM. J gave up 4 bases and V 8 bases, and 10 bases lay outside the gene matches. This CDR3 contains 15 residues. The CDR3 nucleotides are TGTGCCAGCCGGACAGGGCTCCCCACGAATCAGCCCCAGCATTTT. This encodes CASRTGLPTNQPQHF.

The J gene is TRBJ2-2, the V gene TRBV4-3; a possible D gene is TRBD2 (6 bases). Trimming removed 0 bases at V and 6 bases at J, with 11 bases between. Germline V gene sequence: CDR1 LGHNA, CDR2 YSLEER. CDR3 size: 15 residues. CDR3: CASSQEGGRPGELFF. CDR3 nucleotides: TGCGCCAGCAGCCAAGAAGGAGGGAGGCCCGGGGAGCTGTTTTTT.

V and J are TRBV7-9 and TRBJ2-5, with D tentatively TRBD2 (6 bases). Per the germline V gene, CDR1 is SEHNR and CDR2 is FQNEAQ (reference sequence). Trimming left V 5 bases short and J 4 bases short, with 14 bases between. The CDR3 is 14 residues long. CDR3 sequence reads: CASSRVRGVETQYF. DNA for the CDR3: TGTGCCAGCAGCAGAGTGCGGGGCGTAGAGACCCAGTACTTC.

The chain couples TRBV10-3 to TRBJ1-6, with 8 bases identical to TRBD1. Germline trimming cut 10 bases from V and 6 bases from J; bases unmatched to any gene: 5. This CDR3 is 13 amino acids long. The germline CDR1 and CDR2 sequences are ENHRY and SYGVKD. CDR3 bases: TGTGCCACAGCCGGGACAGGTAATTCACCCCTCCACTTT. This codes for CATAGTGNSPLHF.

The chain couples TRBV29-1 to TRBJ2-3, with TRBD1 matching 9 bases. The germline CDR1 and CDR2 sequences are SQVTM and ANQGSEA. V shed 4 bases, J shed 3 bases, and the junction held 8 bases outside the gene matches. This CDR3 spans 15 amino acids. This CDR3 is CSVGVGQGQTDTQYF. CDR3 bases: TGCAGCGTTGGAGTGGGACAGGGTCAGACAGATACGCAGTATTTT.

This clone was recorded a few times. J is TRBJ2-7 and V is TRBV7-9; 9 nucleotides match TRBD1. This CDR3 contains 14 residues. Germline values: CDR1 SEHNR, CDR2 FQNEAQ (reference sequence). With V trimmed by 4 bases and J by 5 bases, 6 bases remained unmatched. CDR3 loop: CASSSYGTGNEQYF. As DNA, the CDR3 is TGTGCCAGCAGCTCTTACGGGACAGGGAACGAGCAGTACTTC.